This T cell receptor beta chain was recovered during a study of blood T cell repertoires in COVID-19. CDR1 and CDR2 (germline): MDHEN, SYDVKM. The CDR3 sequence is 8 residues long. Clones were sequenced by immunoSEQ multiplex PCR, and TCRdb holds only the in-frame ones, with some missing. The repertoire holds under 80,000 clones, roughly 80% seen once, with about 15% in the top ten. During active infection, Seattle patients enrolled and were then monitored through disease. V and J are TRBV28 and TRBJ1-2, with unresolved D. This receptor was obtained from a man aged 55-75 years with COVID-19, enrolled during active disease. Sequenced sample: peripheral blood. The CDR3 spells CASGGYTF. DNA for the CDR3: TGTGCGTCCGGTGGCTACACCTTC.